The 28 T cell receptor beta chains reported below all come from one sample, sequenced in a study of T-cell reconstitution after alpha-beta-depleted transplantation in children. The TCRbeta library was prepared with unique molecular identifiers. TCRdb re-called the PCR reads with MiXCR, one entry per CDR3 protein. Among approximately 500,000 distinct CDR3 sequences listed, about a quarter were seen once. Source: PBMCs, taken before TCRalphabeta/CD19-depleted stem cell transplant. The receptors shown here come from a boy under two years old with Wiskott-Aldrich syndrome, due to receive a stem cell transplant.

In this sample, this clonotype turned up a few times. The gene calls are TRBV4-1 and TRBJ2-7; unclear D gene. Germline CDR1 and CDR2: MGHRA and YSYEKL. V lost 1 base to trimming and J lost 1 base, with 14 bases between them. CDR3 length equals 16 residues. CDR3 DNA: TGCGCCAGCAGCCAAGGTCTCACGGCTGTATCCTACGAGCAGTACTTC. Its translation: CASSQGLTAVSYEQYF.

A few counts support this clonotype. The V call is TRBV27, the J call TRBJ2-7; TRBD2 might be the D (6 bases). The CDR3 runs 15 residues. Germline CDR1 and CDR2: MNHEY and SMNVEV (reference sequence). V dropped 2 bases and J dropped 5 bases, with 16 bases sitting between them. The CDR3 loop reads CASSLAGKGFNEQYF. CDR3 nucleotide sequence: TGTGCCAGCAGTTTAGCGGGAAAGGGATTTAACGAGCAGTACTTC.

The rearrangement links TRBV10-2 to TRBJ2-1; 8 bases fit TRBD2. CDR3 length equals 17 residues. Germline trimming cut 4 bases from V and 10 bases from J; bases unmatched to any gene: 18. The germline gives CDR1 WSHSY, CDR2 SAAADI. The chain's CDR3 is CASSGGLGGRWIGEQFF. CDR3 in DNA: TGCGCCAGCAGTGGAGGATTAGGCGGGAGGTGGATCGGGGAGCAGTTCTTC.

The rearrangement links TRBV7-9 to TRBJ2-1; 8 nucleotides agree with TRBD2. CDR1 SEHNR and CDR2 FQNEAQ come from the germline V gene (reference sequence). CDR3 length: 16 amino acids. V lost 2 bases, J lost 0 bases, and 3 bases stayed unmatched. CDR3 sequence: CASSLTGRGSYNEQFF. The DNA for the CDR3 is TGTGCCAGCAGCTTAACCGGGAGGGGCTCCTACAATGAGCAGTTCTTC.

This clonotype was detected a few times. This chain uses TRBV5-1 with TRBJ2-1; 12 nucleotides line up with TRBD2. Trimming took 4 bases from V and 7 from J; bases not matched to a gene: 6. The CDR3 runs to 15 residues. Germline V CDR1 and CDR2: SGHRS, YFSETQ. The DNA of the CDR3 is TGCGCCAGCAGCGTCACTAGCGGGAGGCCAAATGAGCAGTTCTTC. Its protein is CASSVTSGRPNEQFF.

This clonotype appeared a few times. The gene calls are TRBV20-1 and TRBJ2-1; D possibly uses TRBD1 or TRBD2 (5 bases each). This CDR3 has 13 residues. Trimming removed 6 bases at V and 8 bases at J, with 17 bases between. Germline V gene sequence: CDR1 DFQATT, CDR2 SNEGSKA (reference sequence). CDR3 in amino acids: CSARDHLGHEQFF. The DNA of the CDR3 is TGCAGTGCAAGGGACCACCTAGGCCATGAGCAGTTCTTC.

The chain carries TRBV6-5 and TRBJ1-1; no firm D call. Germline V gives CDR1 MNHEY, CDR2 SVGAGI. The CDR3 runs to 16 residues. Trimming cost V 2 bases and J 3 bases, with 16 bases left between them. This chain's CDR3 is CASSYPGLRVDTEAFF. CDR3 DNA: TGTGCCAGCAGTTACCCTGGTTTGAGGGTAGACACTGAAGCTTTCTTT.

This rearrangement joins TRBV6-1 to TRBJ2-3; the match to TRBD2 covers 7 bases. Germline CDR1 MNHNS, CDR2 SASEGT. V gave up 6 bases and J gave up 0 bases; unmatched junction bases: 9. The CDR3 has 16 amino acids. The CDR3 DNA follows: TGTGCCAGCAGGACCCAACTAGCGCCTAGCACAGATACGCAGTATTTT. Translating gives CASRTQLAPSTDTQYF.

This clonotype has only a few counts. V and J are TRBV4-2 and TRBJ2-3, with D tentatively TRBD2 (6 bases). This CDR3 is built from 16 residues. Germline CDR1 and CDR2: LGHNA and YNFKEQ. V dropped 2 bases and J dropped 3 bases, with 15 bases sitting between them. This CDR3 reads CASSQPGLALTDTQYF. The CDR3 coding sequence is TGTGCCAGCAGCCAACCGGGACTCGCCCTAACAGATACGCAGTATTTT.

V and J are TRBV5-1 and TRBJ2-5; the D call may be TRBD1 or TRBD2 (6 bases each). V was clipped by 2 bases and J by 5 bases, with 19 bases between them. The V gene's germline CDR1 is SGHRS and CDR2 YFSETQ. This CDR3 has 16 amino acids. The CDR3 DNA reads TGCGCCAGCAGCTTACGGGGGCTCGAGGGGAGCGAGACCCAGTACTTC. Its translation is CASSLRGLEGSETQYF.

This clonotype was observed a few times. The rearrangement joins TRBV15 to TRBJ2-2, with D perhaps matching TRBD1 (5 bases). There are 15 residues in the CDR3. V dropped 3 bases and J dropped 2 bases, with 10 bases sitting between them. The germline CDR1 and CDR2 sequences are LNHNV and YYDKDF (reference sequence). CDR3 region: CATSSHRSNTGELFF. The DNA for the CDR3 is TGTGCCACCAGCAGTCACAGGTCTAACACCGGGGAGCTGTTTTTT.

The gene calls are TRBV6-2 or TRBV6-3 and TRBJ2-5, with D unresolved. CDR3 length: 12 amino acids. V was cut by 3 bases and J by 5 bases, with 7 bases left in between. Germline-derived CDR1 and CDR2 are MNHEY and SVGEGT. Here the CDR3 reads CASSYKGETQYF. CDR3 DNA sequence: TGTGCCAGCAGTTATAAGGGCGAGACCCAGTACTTC.

The rearrangement joins TRBV5-1 to TRBJ2-5; 8 bases map to TRBD1. The CDR3 runs 15 residues. Per germline, CDR1 SGHRS and CDR2 YFSETQ. V lost 0 bases to trimming and J lost 0 bases; unmatched junction nucleotides: 1. The CDR3: CASSLGTGYQETQYF. In DNA form, the CDR3 reads TGCGCCAGCAGCTTGGGGACAGGGTACCAAGAGACCCAGTACTTC.

V is TRBV5-1 and J is TRBJ2-3, with 7 bases aligning to TRBD1. The J segment lost 5 bases and the V segment lost 4 bases, leaving 7 bases of the junction unmatched. The CDR3 runs to 14 residues. The germline V gene encodes CDR1 SGHRS and CDR2 YFSETQ. The CDR3 protein is CASSTRQGLDTQYF. In DNA form, the CDR3 reads TGCGCCAGCAGCACCCGACAGGGTCTAGATACGCAGTATTTT.

The CDR3 coding sequence is TGCAGTGCCCAAACTAGCGCCAGTAACAATGAGCAGTTCTTC. Residues: CSAQTSASNNEQFF. The chain couples TRBV20-1 to TRBJ2-1, with TRBD2 matching 7 bases. V lost 6 bases to trimming and J lost 5 bases; unmatched junction nucleotides: 10. Germline CDR1 DFQATT, CDR2 SNEGSKA (reference sequence). CDR3 length: 14 residues.

This clonotype was seen only a few times. The rearrangement links TRBV5-1 to TRBJ1-2; D unclear. The CDR3 has 16 amino acids. Germline V lookup: CDR1 SGHRS, CDR2 YFSETQ. The V gene lost 0 bases and the J gene lost 8 bases, with 20 bases spanning the gap. The CDR3, as DNA: TGCGCCAGCAGCTTGGATGGCCTGGGAACATTGGGCGGCTACACCTTC. This encodes CASSLDGLGTLGGYTF.

This clonotype was detected only a few times. The V gene is TRBV20-1, the J gene TRBJ2-1, with D perhaps assigned TRBD1 or TRBD2 (5 bases each). Per the germline V gene, CDR1 is DFQATT and CDR2 is SNEGSKA (reference sequence). The CDR3 consists of 12 residues. Trimming stripped 4 bases from V and 14 bases from J, with 18 bases between. The CDR3 loop is CSATRDPERKFF. The CDR3 nucleotides read TGCAGTGCTACCCGGGACCCCGAGAGAAAGTTCTTC.

V gene TRBV18 combines with J gene TRBJ2-2; D is uncertain. This CDR3 region has 15 residues. Germline V gene sequence: CDR1 KGHSH, CDR2 LQKENI. V lost 2 bases and J lost 0, with 7 bases in between. CDR3 sequence: CASSPVTSNTGELFF. CDR3 nucleotide sequence: TGTGCCAGCTCACCAGTCACATCGAACACCGGGGAGCTGTTTTTT.

The chain has TRBV4-2 and TRBJ2-2; 7 bases line up with TRBD1. Unmatched junction bases numbered 8, after V lost 4 bases and J lost 3 bases. Germline CDR1 is LGHNA and CDR2 is YNFKEQ. The CDR3 totals 16 residues. This CDR3 reads CASSPETGIYTGELFF. The CDR3 region has the DNA TGTGCCAGCAGCCCGGAGACAGGGATTTACACCGGGGAGCTGTTTTTT.

The chain uses TRBV30 and TRBJ1-1, with TRBD1 as a possible D gene (6 bases). Looked up from germline, CDR1 is GTSNPN and CDR2 is SVGIG (reference sequence). The CDR3 runs to 14 residues. The V gene lost 7 bases and the J gene lost 5 bases, with 20 bases spanning the gap. The CDR3 loop is CAYCTGSVVTEAFF. CDR3 DNA sequence: TGTGCCTATTGCACAGGGTCGGTCGTTACTGAAGCTTTCTTT.

Only a few counts were recorded for this clonotype. The chain carries TRBV5-1 and TRBJ2-5, with 15 bases lining up with TRBD2. The CDR3 has 16 residues. V dropped 2 bases and J dropped 5; count of bases not matched to a gene: 4. CDR1 and CDR2 from the germline V gene are SGHRS and YFSETQ. The chain's CDR3 is CASSFGLAGGQETQYF. DNA for the CDR3: TGCGCCAGCAGCTTCGGACTAGCGGGAGGGCAGGAGACCCAGTACTTC.

This chain links TRBV10-3 with TRBJ2-3; 9 bases map to TRBD1. Per germline, CDR1 ENHRY and CDR2 SYGVKD. With 11 bases clipped from V and 6 bases from J, the junction kept 12 bases outside the gene matches. This CDR3 contains 14 residues. CDR3 nucleotide sequence: TGTGCCTCTGCGGGGACAGGGATGTGGGATACGCAGTATTTT. It yields the protein CASAGTGMWDTQYF.

This clonotype was seen a few times. CDR3 sequence: CASSFGLAGGDEQYF. The CDR3 region has the DNA TGTGCCAGCAGTTTCGGACTAGCGGGAGGCGACGAGCAGTACTTC. The chain couples TRBV12-3 or TRBV12-4 to TRBJ2-7; 14 nucleotides agree with TRBD2. The CDR3 runs 15 residues. The V and J ends lost 3 bases and 5 bases, in that order; junction bases with no gene match: 3.

This clonotype has a count of ten or more. One end of the junction varies from germline; a read error may be responsible. V is TRBV5-1 and J is TRBJ2-1; 14 bases line up with TRBD2. This CDR3 has 15 residues. The V gene's germline CDR1 is SGHRS and CDR2 YFSETQ. The CDR3 nucleotides read TGTGCCAGCAGCTACGGACTAGCGGGAGGCAATGAGCAGTTCTTC. It specifies CASSYGLAGGNEQFF.

The count of this clonotype is one. V is TRBV11-2 and J is TRBJ2-7; the D is unclear. Trimming took off 2 bases at V and 4 bases at J, with 15 bases between the two ends. This CDR3 has 15 residues. Germline CDR1 is SGHAT and CDR2 is FQNNGV. The CDR3 DNA is TGTGCCAGCAGCTTATCCCCCGTACAGCTATACGAGCAGTACTTC. This gives the protein CASSLSPVQLYEQYF. Combining the CDR3 with reference TRBV11-2 and TRBJ2-7 gives the whole variable domain EAGVAQSPRYKIIEKRQSVAFWCNPISGHATLYWYQQILGQGPKLLIQFQNNGVVDDSQLPKDRFSAERLKGVDSTLKIQPAKLEDSAVYLCASSLSPVQLYEQYFGPGTRLTVT.

The chain joins TRBV5-1 to TRBJ2-3, with TRBD2 matching 9 bases. J lost 3 bases, V lost 0 bases, and 5 bases had no gene match. Germline V gene lookup returns CDR1 SGHRS and CDR2 YFSETQ. The CDR3 length is 16 residues. The CDR3 sequence: CASSLAELAGTDTQYF. The DNA of the CDR3 is TGCGCCAGCAGCTTGGCCGAACTAGCGGGTACAGATACGCAGTATTTT.

This clonotype was counted a few times. The CDR3 DNA reads TGTGCCAGCAGTTTCCCGTCGGCGGACGGGCTGTTAAAATCCACCATATATTTT. Protein product: CASSFPSADGLLKSTIYF. V is TRBV28 and J is TRBJ1-3; D gene unclear. Per the germline V gene, CDR1 is MDHEN and CDR2 is SYDVKM. With 3 bases removed from V and 9 bases from J, the gap between germline ends came to 27 bases. This CDR3 is built from 18 residues.

This clonotype was seen only a few times. The chain links TRBV27 to TRBJ2-3, with D possibly being TRBD2 (6 bases). Germline V gene sequence: CDR1 MNHEY, CDR2 SMNVEV (reference sequence). CDR3 size: 18 residues. Deletions cut 6 bases from V and 0 bases from J, with 22 bases between. CDR3 residues: CASSKMGLPTESTDTQYF. The CDR3 coding sequence is TGTGCCAGCAGCAAAATGGGACTCCCAACAGAGAGCACAGATACGCAGTATTTT.